Listed below are T cell receptor beta chains from one sample, sequenced in a study of resident and recirculating memory T cells in vitiligo. Repertoires were generated with immunoSEQ multiplex PCR, while TCRdb's copy carries only in-frame clones and drops some. The sample lists roughly 80,000 clones, about 91% occurring once. The sequenced material came from blood. The receptors derive from a male donor with vitiligo. The CDR3 runs from the conserved cysteine through the conserved F or W. Fields, in order: J gene, V gene, D gene, clone size, CDR3 DNA, CDR3 protein. The D gene is left open where the match is weak. Some rows mark clone size as missing; the rest say once, few, many or name a class of expanded clone.

j_gene: TRBJ1-5; v_gene: TRBV27; d_gene: NA; abundance: NA; CDR3nt: TGTGCCAGCAGTCCGAGCAGGGTCGGCAATCAGCCCCAGCATTTT; CDR3aa: CASSPSRVGNQPQHF
j_gene: TRBJ1-1; v_gene: TRBV7-2; d_gene: NA; abundance: NA; CDR3nt: TGTGCCAGCAGCCTCCAGGGGAACACTGAAGCTTTCTTT; CDR3aa: CASSLQGNTEAFF
j_gene: TRBJ2-5; v_gene: TRBV7-9; d_gene: NA; abundance: NA; CDR3nt: TGTGCCAGCAGCTTAGACCGAGGGACCCAGTACTTC; CDR3aa: CASSLDRGTQYF
j_gene: TRBJ1-1; v_gene: TRBV7-8; d_gene: NA; abundance: NA; CDR3nt: TGTGCCAGCAGCCATACACCGGGACACACTAACACTGAAGCTTTCTTT; CDR3aa: CASSHTPGHTNTEAFF
j_gene: TRBJ2-7; v_gene: TRBV19; d_gene: TRBD2; abundance: NA; CDR3nt: TGTGCCAGTCCGGGGCTAGCGGGAGGGGCGATCTCCTACGAGCAGTACTTC; CDR3aa: CASPGLAGGAISYEQYF
j_gene: TRBJ1-2; v_gene: TRBV30; d_gene: NA; abundance: once; CDR3nt: TGTGCCTGGAGTCCTATGGCAGGGCGGTATGGCTACACCTTC; CDR3aa: CAWSPMAGRYGYTF
j_gene: TRBJ2-1; v_gene: TRBV27; d_gene: NA; abundance: NA; CDR3nt: TGTGCCAGCAGTTTATCCCGGTCACAGGGAGAGCAGTTCTTC; CDR3aa: CASSLSRSQGEQFF
j_gene: TRBJ1-5; v_gene: TRBV19; d_gene: NA; abundance: NA; CDR3nt: TGTGCCAGTAGTATCCCCGGGCTCACTAGTGACCAGCATTTT; CDR3aa: CASSIPGLTSDQHF
j_gene: TRBJ2-3; v_gene: TRBV4-1; d_gene: NA; abundance: NA; CDR3nt: TGCGCCAGCAGCCTTCGACAGGTGATTTCCACAGATACGCAGTATTTT; CDR3aa: CASSLRQVISTDTQYF
j_gene: TRBJ2-2; v_gene: TRBV5-1; d_gene: TRBD1; abundance: NA; CDR3nt: TGCGCCAGCAGCCCCCGGTCGGGGACAGGGGACACCGGGGAGCTGTTTTTT; CDR3aa: CASSPRSGTGDTGELFF
j_gene: TRBJ2-7; v_gene: TRBV28; d_gene: NA; abundance: NA; CDR3nt: TGTGCCAGCAGTGGGACACCTACCTACGAGCAGTACTTC; CDR3aa: CASSGTPTYEQYF
j_gene: TRBJ1-1; v_gene: TRBV7-7; d_gene: TRBD1; abundance: NA; CDR3nt: TGTGCCAGCAGCTTAAATTCCAGGGGGATAGAAACTGAAGCTTTCTTT; CDR3aa: CASSLNSRGIETEAFF
j_gene: TRBJ2-2; v_gene: TRBV2; d_gene: TRBD2; abundance: NA; CDR3nt: TGTGCCAGCAGGGCTGTTAGCGGGAGCACCGGGGAGCTGTTTTTT; CDR3aa: CASRAVSGSTGELFF
j_gene: TRBJ2-5; v_gene: TRBV2; d_gene: TRBD2; abundance: NA; CDR3nt: TGTGCCAGCACCTGGGGCGGGAGCGCAGAGACCCAGTACTTC; CDR3aa: CASTWGGSAETQYF
j_gene: TRBJ2-1; v_gene: TRBV7-3; d_gene: TRBD2; abundance: NA; CDR3nt: TGTGCCAGCAGCTTAAAGGGGGCAGCGGGAGGGCGTTTTGATGAGCAGTTCTTC; CDR3aa: CASSLKGAAGGRFDEQFF
j_gene: TRBJ2-3; v_gene: TRBV5-1; d_gene: TRBD1; abundance: NA; CDR3nt: TGCGCCAGCAGGCCTCCGGGACAGGTTCTAGATACGCAGTATTTT; CDR3aa: CASRPPGQVLDTQYF
j_gene: TRBJ2-3; v_gene: TRBV5-5; d_gene: TRBD2; abundance: NA; CDR3nt: TGTGCCAGCAGCTTCCGGACTAGCGCCACTAGCACAGATACGCAGTATTTT; CDR3aa: CASSFRTSATSTDTQYF
j_gene: TRBJ1-1; v_gene: TRBV5-1; d_gene: TRBD1; abundance: NA; CDR3nt: TGCGCCAGCAGCTTGGTAACAGGGGCTGAAGCTTTCTTT; CDR3aa: CASSLVTGAEAFF
j_gene: TRBJ1-2; v_gene: TRBV25-1; d_gene: TRBD1; abundance: NA; CDR3nt: TGTGCCAGCAGTGAACAGGGGGTTGGCTACACCTTC; CDR3aa: CASSEQGVGYTF
j_gene: TRBJ2-7; v_gene: TRBV6-1; d_gene: NA; abundance: NA; CDR3nt: TGTGCCAGCACAGTCAGTACCTACGAGCAGTACTTC; CDR3aa: CASTVSTYEQYF
j_gene: TRBJ2-5; v_gene: TRBV4-3; d_gene: NA; abundance: NA; CDR3nt: TGCGCCAGCAGCCCCGGACTATTAGAGACCCAGTACTTC; CDR3aa: CASSPGLLETQYF
j_gene: TRBJ2-1; v_gene: TRBV28; d_gene: NA; abundance: NA; CDR3nt: TGTGCCAGCAGCCCTGAGCAGGAACCCAATGAGCAGTTCTTC; CDR3aa: CASSPEQEPNEQFF
j_gene: TRBJ2-4; v_gene: TRBV6-4; d_gene: NA; abundance: NA; CDR3nt: TGTGCCAGCAGTGTGGACGGGAACAAAAACATTCAGTACTTC; CDR3aa: CASSVDGNKNIQYF
j_gene: TRBJ2-1; v_gene: TRBV4-2; d_gene: NA; abundance: NA; CDR3nt: TGTGCCAGCAGCCAAGATGGGACTCGCTACAATGAGCAGTTCTTC; CDR3aa: CASSQDGTRYNEQFF
j_gene: TRBJ2-2; v_gene: TRBV4-2; d_gene: TRBD2; abundance: NA; CDR3nt: TGTGCCAGCAGCCGCGGGACTAGCGGTGTGAACACCGGGGAGCTGTTTTTT; CDR3aa: CASSRGTSGVNTGELFF
j_gene: TRBJ1-4; v_gene: TRBV7-2; d_gene: NA; abundance: NA; CDR3nt: TGTGCCAGCGGGCGGCAGGGAAACGAAAAACTGTTTTTT; CDR3aa: CASGRQGNEKLFF
j_gene: TRBJ1-1; v_gene: TRBV28; d_gene: TRBD1; abundance: few; CDR3nt: TGTGCCATCTCGGACAGGGTGAACACTGAAGCTTTCTTT; CDR3aa: CAISDRVNTEAFF
j_gene: TRBJ2-7; v_gene: TRBV2; d_gene: TRBD2; abundance: NA; CDR3nt: TGTGCCAGCAGTGAAAGGGGACTAGCGGGATCACACTCCTACGAGCAGTACTTC; CDR3aa: CASSERGLAGSHSYEQYF
j_gene: TRBJ2-5; v_gene: TRBV5-8; d_gene: NA; abundance: NA; CDR3nt: TGTGCCAGCAGCTTGGCCGAAGCGAGAGTGAGAGAGACCCAGTACTTC; CDR3aa: CASSLAEARVRETQYF
j_gene: TRBJ2-7; v_gene: TRBV7-9; d_gene: TRBD1; abundance: NA; CDR3nt: TGTGCCAGCCAGAAACAAACAGGGGCTCCGGGACGCTTGGTAGAGCAGTACTTC; CDR3aa: CASQKQTGAPGRLVEQYF
j_gene: TRBJ2-7; v_gene: TRBV28; d_gene: NA; abundance: NA; CDR3nt: TGTGCCAGCAGGGAGGGCGCGGGATACTACGAGCAGTACTTC; CDR3aa: CASREGAGYYEQYF
j_gene: TRBJ2-1; v_gene: TRBV6-1; d_gene: TRBD2; abundance: NA; CDR3nt: TGTGCCAGCAGTGGTGAGGGGTGGCGGGAGGGCGCAGATGAGCAGTTCTTC; CDR3aa: CASSGEGWREGADEQFF
j_gene: TRBJ1-5; v_gene: TRBV27; d_gene: TRBD1; abundance: NA; CDR3nt: TGTGCCAGCAGTTTATCTAGAGACAGGGGCAATCAGCCCCAGCATTTT; CDR3aa: CASSLSRDRGNQPQHF
j_gene: TRBJ1-5; v_gene: TRBV5-5; d_gene: NA; abundance: NA; CDR3nt: TGTGCCAGCAGCCGCAGGGTAGATACCAATCAGCCCCAGCATTTT; CDR3aa: CASSRRVDTNQPQHF
j_gene: TRBJ2-5; v_gene: TRBV12-5; d_gene: TRBD2; abundance: NA; CDR3nt: TGTGCTAGTGGTTTGGGAGCGTGGACTAGGAGTGGGACCCAGTACTTC; CDR3aa: CASGLGAWTRSGTQYF
j_gene: TRBJ2-1; v_gene: TRBV5-6; d_gene: NA; abundance: NA; CDR3nt: TGTGCCAGCAGCTTGTCGCCCAGGGACTACAATGAGCAGTTCTTC; CDR3aa: CASSLSPRDYNEQFF
j_gene: TRBJ2-7; v_gene: TRBV7-6; d_gene: TRBD2; abundance: NA; CDR3nt: TGTGCCAGCAGCCCCCAGGGCGGCGGGAGGGCCTACGAGCAGTACTTC; CDR3aa: CASSPQGGGRAYEQYF
j_gene: TRBJ1-1; v_gene: TRBV9; d_gene: TRBD1; abundance: NA; CDR3nt: TGTGCCAGCAGCCTTTGGACAGGGGGCGAGACTGAAGCTTTCTTT; CDR3aa: CASSLWTGGETEAFF
j_gene: TRBJ2-3; v_gene: TRBV30; d_gene: TRBD2; abundance: NA; CDR3nt: TGTGCCTGGAGTGTCCCGGGACTAGCGGCTCCCGGGGCAGATACGCAGTATTTT; CDR3aa: CAWSVPGLAAPGADTQYF
j_gene: TRBJ2-1; v_gene: TRBV7-9; d_gene: NA; abundance: NA; CDR3nt: TGTGCCAGCAGCTTGGGGGCAATGAACTCAGGGGATGAGCAGTTCTTC; CDR3aa: CASSLGAMNSGDEQFF